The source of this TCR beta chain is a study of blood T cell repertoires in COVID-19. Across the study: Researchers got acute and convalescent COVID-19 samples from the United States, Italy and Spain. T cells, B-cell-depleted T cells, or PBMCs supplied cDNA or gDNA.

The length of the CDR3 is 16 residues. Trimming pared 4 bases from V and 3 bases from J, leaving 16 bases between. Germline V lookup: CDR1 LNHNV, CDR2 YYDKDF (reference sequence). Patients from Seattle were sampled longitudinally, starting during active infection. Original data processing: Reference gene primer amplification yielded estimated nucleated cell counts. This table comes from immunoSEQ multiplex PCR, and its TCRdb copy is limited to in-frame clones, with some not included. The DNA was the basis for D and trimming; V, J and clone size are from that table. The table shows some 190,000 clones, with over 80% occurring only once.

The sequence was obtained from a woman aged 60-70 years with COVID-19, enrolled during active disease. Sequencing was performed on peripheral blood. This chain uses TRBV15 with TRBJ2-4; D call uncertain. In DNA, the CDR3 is TGTGCCACCAGCAACCCTAGTGGTATCAGCAAAAACATTCAGTACTTC. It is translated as CATSNPSGISKNIQYF.